The table lists the clone carrying this T cell receptor (beta chain) with many counts. The sample originates from a study of T cells in Graves' hyperthyroidism and ophthalmopathy. Trimming left V 7 bases short and J 1 base short, with 20 bases between. CDR1 and CDR2 from the germline V gene are SNHLY and FYNNEI. The CDR3 length is 17 residues. TCR beta CDR3 regions were amplified from RNA transcripts. With the HTBI primer set, the TCR CDR3 went through a first round of RT-PCR. One entry per CDR3 protein, called by TCRdb with MiXCR from the multiplex PCR reads. Of more than 300,000 distinct CDR3 sequences in the sample, 15% to 20% were seen once.

Sequenced input: blood. The chain has TRBV2 and TRBJ1-3; D unresolved. This receptor was taken from a man aged 18 to 30 with Graves' ophthalmopathy. The chain's CDR3 is CASTDVGNILSGNTIYF. The CDR3 DNA sequence: TGTGCCAGCACCGATGTGGGCAACATCCTATCTGGAAACACCATATATTTT.